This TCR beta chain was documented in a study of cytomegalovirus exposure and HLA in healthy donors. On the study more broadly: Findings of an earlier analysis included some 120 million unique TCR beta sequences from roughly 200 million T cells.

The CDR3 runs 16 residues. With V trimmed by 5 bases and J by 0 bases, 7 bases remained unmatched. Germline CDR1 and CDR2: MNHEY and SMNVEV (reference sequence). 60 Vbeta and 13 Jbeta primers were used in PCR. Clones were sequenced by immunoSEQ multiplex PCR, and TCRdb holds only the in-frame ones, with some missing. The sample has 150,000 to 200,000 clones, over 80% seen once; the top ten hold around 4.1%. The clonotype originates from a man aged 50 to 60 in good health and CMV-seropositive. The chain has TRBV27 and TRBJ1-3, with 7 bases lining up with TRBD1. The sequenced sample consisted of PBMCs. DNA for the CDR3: TGTGCCAGCAGTCCCTTGGGACAGAGCTCTGGAAACACCATATATTTT. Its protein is CASSPLGQSSGNTIYF.